Following are 31 T cell receptor beta chains from one sample sequenced in a study of T cells expressing NK-cell markers. TCRdb re-called the 5' RACE reads and shows each CDR3 protein once, DNA omitted. Recorded for this sample: over 350,000 distinct CDR3 sequences. Sequenced sample: blood T cells: a sorted CD56 or NKG2C T cell subset, CD4+ or CD8+ T cells, or bulk PBMC T cells (not recorded which). The receptor set was obtained from a woman aged 45 to 65 in good health.

The chain is built from TRBV5-1 and TRBJ2-3; the TRBD2 assignment by TCRdb is unverifiable without DNA. Germline assignment: CDR1 SGHRS and CDR2 YFSETQ. This CDR3 spans 18 amino acids. CDR3 amino acids: CASSLEGTSGFGTDTQYF.

The V call is TRBV6-1, the J call TRBJ1-3. This CDR3 is built from 14 residues. Germline assignment: CDR1 MNHNS and CDR2 SASEGT. CDR3 in amino acids: CASSQGGSGNTIYF.

The CDR3 spells CASGSTGDQPQHF. V is TRBV10-1 and J is TRBJ1-5; TCRdb selects TRBD1, and the lack of DNA leaves this call unchecked. This CDR3 has 13 amino acids. CDR1 is WNHNN and CDR2 is SYGVQD in the germline V gene (reference sequence).

The chain is built from TRBV7-2 and TRBJ1-1. This CDR3 contains 14 residues. In germline, CDR1 is SGHTA, CDR2 FQGNSA. CDR3 sequence: CASSLFVANTEAFF.

The chain carries TRBV4-1 and TRBJ2-5; TCRdb reports TRBD1, a call that lacks DNA to check it against. The CDR3 has 15 residues. Looked up from germline, CDR1 is MGHRA and CDR2 is YSYEKL. The chain's CDR3 is CASSLKPGFGETQYF.

The rearrangement uses TRBV29-1 and TRBJ1-2; the TRBD1 assignment by TCRdb is unverifiable without DNA. CDR3 size: 14 residues. The germline CDR1 and CDR2 sequences are SQVTM and ANQGSEA. The CDR3 protein is CSVPKGGLSYGYTF.

V and J are TRBV12-3 or TRBV12-4 and TRBJ2-4. The CDR3 spans 14 residues. CDR3 region: CASSLRGAKNIQYF.

This chain connects TRBV5-1 to TRBJ1-1; TCRdb proposes TRBD1, but this gene call is untestable without DNA. The CDR3 extends over 14 amino acids. The germline V gene has CDR1 SGHRS and CDR2 YFSETQ. CDR3 loop: CASSPGPSNTEAFF.

The chain employs TRBV12-3 or TRBV12-4 and TRBJ2-2; the TCRdb call, TRBD2, lacks DNA for checking. The CDR3 has 17 residues. The CDR3 here is CASSLDLAGEGTGELFF.

The chain combines TRBV24-1 with TRBJ2-1; checking the TCRdb D call of TRBD2 is not possible without DNA. The CDR3 extends over 12 amino acids. CDR1 is KGHDR and CDR2 is SFDVKD in the germline V gene. CDR3 in amino acids: CATSDLLGVQFF.

The chain has TRBV3-1 and TRBJ2-1; TCRdb lists TRBD1, though no DNA is available to test this call. Per the germline V gene, CDR1 is LGHDT and CDR2 is YNNKEL (reference sequence). The CDR3 loop spans 13 amino acids. CDR3 sequence: CASSQMGPGEQFF.

V usage is TRBV28 and J usage is TRBJ2-5. Germline values: CDR1 MDHEN, CDR2 SYDVKM. The CDR3 runs 13 residues. CDR3: CASRIVFQETQYF.

The V and J genes are TRBV7-2 and TRBJ2-7. Looked up from germline, CDR1 is SGHTA and CDR2 is FQGNSA. CDR3 length: 13 amino acids. The CDR3 spells CASSLVSGNEQYF.

The rearrangement uses TRBV30 and TRBJ1-1; TCRdb outputs TRBD1, but without DNA this stays unchecked. In germline, CDR1 is GTSNPN, CDR2 SVGIG (reference sequence). The CDR3 length is 13 residues. CDR3 region: CAWSTGPGTEAFF.

J is TRBJ2-5 and V is TRBV27; as DNA is missing, the TRBD1 call by TCRdb cannot be tested. The germline CDR1 and CDR2 sequences are MNHEY and SMNVEV (reference sequence). The CDR3 has 15 residues. The CDR3 reads CASSSSTGKGETQYF.

This chain links TRBV15 with TRBJ2-1; with no DNA, the TCRdb D assignment of TRBD1 cannot be verified. Germline-derived CDR1 and CDR2 are LNHNV and YYDKDF (reference sequence). The CDR3 has 13 residues. The CDR3 loop is CATSSSRGNEQFF.

V usage is TRBV5-1 and J usage is TRBJ2-1; TCRdb's D call of TRBD2 is untestable without DNA. The CDR3 runs to 17 residues. The germline CDR1 and CDR2 sequences are SGHRS and YFSETQ. The CDR3 here is CASTLGTTSGPNNEQFF.

The rearrangement joins TRBV20-1 to TRBJ2-2; TCRdb's assignment of TRBD1 cannot be checked, as there is no DNA. Germline V gene lookup returns CDR1 DFQATT and CDR2 SNEGSKA (reference sequence). This CDR3 spans 18 amino acids. The CDR3 spells CSARDLWGEDANTGELFF.

The CDR3: CSARETGRTQYF. This rearrangement joins TRBV20-1 to TRBJ2-5; with no DNA, the TCRdb D assignment of TRBD1 cannot be verified. CDR1 DFQATT and CDR2 SNEGSKA come from the germline V gene (reference sequence). The CDR3 is 12 residues long.

The chain recombines TRBV12-3 or TRBV12-4 with TRBJ2-4; as DNA is missing, the TRBD1 call by TCRdb cannot be tested. This CDR3 has 13 amino acids. Here the CDR3 reads CASRLGTGTSQYF.

The CDR3 reads CASSPISLAGVLYNEQFF. The V and J genes are TRBV11-3 and TRBJ2-1; checking the TCRdb D call of TRBD2 is not possible without DNA. The CDR3 is 18 amino acids. CDR1 and CDR2 (germline): SGHNT, YENEEA. The variable domain in full, completed from reference TRBV11-3 and TRBJ2-1, reads EAGVVQSPRYKIIEKKQPVAFWCNPISGHNTLYWYLQNLGQGPELLIRYENEEAVDDSQLPKDRFSAERLKGVDSTLKIQPAELGDSAVYLCASSPISLAGVLYNEQFFGPGTRLTVL.

The chain has TRBV11-2 and TRBJ2-5; without DNA, the TCRdb call of TRBD2 cannot be checked. CDR1 SGHAT and CDR2 FQNNGV come from the germline V gene. The CDR3 loop spans 16 amino acids. Here the CDR3 reads CASSLRGLAVQETQYF.

The chain uses TRBV5-1 and TRBJ2-1; TCRdb's assignment of TRBD2 cannot be checked, as there is no DNA. CDR1 and CDR2 from the germline V gene are SGHRS and YFSETQ. The CDR3 length is 17 residues. The CDR3 is CASSLNSLAGGPDEQFF.

This chain joins TRBV20-1 and TRBJ2-3; TCRdb's D call of TRBD1 is untestable without DNA. Per germline, CDR1 DFQATT and CDR2 SNEGSKA (reference sequence). The CDR3 covers 15 residues. The CDR3 loop is CSAGELGDSTDTQYF.

The V call is TRBV20-1, the J call TRBJ2-7; the D gene TCRdb calls, TRBD2, cannot be checked with no DNA. Germline assignment: CDR1 DFQATT and CDR2 SNEGSKA (reference sequence). The CDR3 consists of 19 residues. The CDR3 spells CSARPKPGLAGATTYEQYF.

The chain combines TRBV12-3 or TRBV12-4 with TRBJ2-1; the TCRdb call, TRBD2, lacks DNA for checking. The CDR3 sequence is 16 residues long. CDR3 region: CASPPSSSGRANEQFF.

The rearrangement links TRBV15 to TRBJ2-2. CDR3 length: 15 amino acids. Germline V gene lookup returns CDR1 LNHNV and CDR2 YYDKDF (reference sequence). The CDR3 here is CATSREVTFTGELCF.

The chain carries TRBV12-3 or TRBV12-4 and TRBJ1-4; the D gene TCRdb calls, TRBD1, cannot be checked with no DNA. This CDR3 comprises 15 residues. CDR3 sequence reads: CASRPMTGQFEKLFF.

The chain carries TRBV20-1 and TRBJ2-1; checking the TCRdb D call of TRBD1 is not possible without DNA. The V gene's germline CDR1 is DFQATT and CDR2 SNEGSKA (reference sequence). The CDR3 contains 13 residues. CDR3 protein: CSAGGAWGNEQFF.

The gene calls are TRBV5-1 and TRBJ2-1; TCRdb proposes TRBD2, but this gene call is untestable without DNA. In germline, CDR1 is SGHRS, CDR2 YFSETQ. CDR3 length equals 15 residues. The CDR3 loop is CASRPSGRAENEQFF.

The chain employs TRBV6-2 or TRBV6-3 and TRBJ1-2; the TCRdb call, TRBD1, lacks DNA for checking. From germline, CDR1 is MNHEY and CDR2 SVGEGT. The CDR3 length is 17 residues. CDR3: CASSTSGTVGSMEGYTF.